This T cell receptor beta chain was retrieved from a study of vaccination effects on CD4 cells after COVID-19. Overall study context: With approximately 9.8 ug/ml peptides and roughly 11 IU/ml IL-2, fewer than 2.5 million PBMC per well were cultured.

Clones were read by immunoSEQ multiplex PCR, and TCRdb kept only the in-frame ones, dropping some. This table has about 37,000 clones, about 70% appearing once. Upon completion of roughly ten days in culture, CD4+ T cells were isolated. General observations from the study: After vaccination of healthy people, only 1 of 255 vaccine-induced clones cross-reacted with common cold coronaviruses.

The CDR3 has 15 amino acids. V lost 3 bases and J lost 4; bases outside the gene matches: 8. The germline CDR1 and CDR2 sequences are SGHTA and FQGNSA. In its sample, this clone was seen a few times. Its antigen is still unknown. The TCR originated in a human donor who received a COVID-19 vaccine. This chain connects TRBV7-2 to TRBJ1-2; 7 bases are shared with TRBD1. The sequencing used CD4+ T cells from PBMCs cultured without peptide, collected before COVID-19 vaccination. CDR3 region: CASSFVGTVLYGYTF. DNA for the CDR3: TGTGCCAGCAGCTTCGTGGGGACAGTTCTCTATGGCTACACCTTC.